The next 18 T cell receptor beta chains were all read from a single sample in a study of long-term antiretroviral therapy in people with HIV. The run of the v3.0 immunoSEQ assay was at survey level. Profiled with immunoSEQ multiplex PCR; TCRdb holds only in-frame clones, not every one. The table has 35,000 to 45,000 clones, roughly 82% seen once. This material consisted of unsorted PBMCs, taken 0.3 years after starting antiretroviral therapy. The receptors were gathered from a man younger than 35 with HIV.

V usage is TRBV7-3 and J usage is TRBJ2-3; 7 bases are a match to TRBD2. CDR1 and CDR2 (germline): SGHTA, FQGTGA. The junction had 6 bases not matched to a gene; V was cut back by 5 bases and J by 1 base. This CDR3 region has 15 residues. The CDR3 sequence is CASSLGDYGTDTQYF. The CDR3 DNA reads as TGTGCCAGCAGCCTAGGGGACTACGGCACAGATACGCAGTATTTT.

The chain combines TRBV30 with TRBJ2-3; TRBD2 aligns across 10 bases. The J segment lost 7 bases and the V segment lost 0 bases, leaving 16 bases of the junction unmatched. CDR3 size: 18 residues. Germline values: CDR1 GTSNPN, CDR2 SVGIG (reference sequence). The CDR3: CAWSVTRTSGGAQNTQYF. CDR3 DNA sequence: TGTGCCTGGAGTGTGACCCGAACGAGCGGGGGGGCCCAGAATACGCAGTATTTT.

The J gene is TRBJ2-2, the V gene TRBV7-2, with D perhaps given as TRBD1 or TRBD2 (5 bases each). The germline V gene has CDR1 SGHTA and CDR2 FQGNSA. V was cut by 6 bases and J by 4 bases, with 12 bases left in between. This CDR3 comprises 14 residues. The CDR3 coding sequence is TGTGCCAGCAGGGTAGGGGCGGGCACCGGGGAGCTGTTTTTT. Its protein is CASRVGAGTGELFF.

The chain carries TRBV5-1 and TRBJ2-3; 10 positions agree with TRBD2. The CDR3 runs to 15 residues. Trimming cost V 2 bases and J 1 base; bases outside gene matches: 1. Germline values: CDR1 SGHRS, CDR2 YFSETQ. The CDR3 loop reads CASSFGTSGTDTQYF. The DNA for the CDR3 is TGCGCCAGCAGCTTCGGGACTAGCGGCACAGATACGCAGTATTTT.

This rearrangement joins TRBV6-5 to TRBJ2-1; D possibly uses TRBD1 or TRBD2 (5 bases each). The germline V gene has CDR1 MNHEY and CDR2 SVGAGI. The CDR3 totals 13 residues. The germline V and J ends were trimmed by 0 bases and 7 bases, with 7 bases remaining between them. The CDR3 here is CASSYSWGNEQFF. CDR3 coding DNA: TGTGCCAGCAGTTACTCTTGGGGGAATGAGCAGTTCTTC.

This clone has a handful of counts. The gene calls are TRBV30 and TRBJ2-4, with D unresolved. Germline lookup yields CDR1 GTSNPN and CDR2 SVGIG (reference sequence). The CDR3 contains 15 residues. V lost 7 bases and J 0 bases, leaving 16 bases between the germline ends. The CDR3 loop reads CASEPDGGAKNIQYF. The DNA of the CDR3 is TGTGCCTCCGAACCGGACGGTGGAGCCAAAAACATTCAGTACTTC.

The J gene is TRBJ1-1, the V gene TRBV7-2; no clear D. Trimming took 3 bases from V and 1 from J, leaving 9 bases between them. Germline V gene data show CDR1 as SGHTA and CDR2 as FQGNSA. The CDR3 runs 14 residues. The CDR3, as DNA: TGTGCCAGCAGCTTTTCGTGGGGGAACACTGAAGCTTTCTTT. It codes for CASSFSWGNTEAFF.

Written as DNA, the CDR3 is TGTGCCAGTACCGAGCTAGCGGGGGGGCTCGTGTACGAGCAGTACTTC. This gives the protein CASTELAGGLVYEQYF. The V and J genes are TRBV2 and TRBJ2-7, with 12 positions matching TRBD2. Per germline, CDR1 SNHLY and CDR2 FYNNEI. The CDR3 runs to 16 residues. V dropped 9 bases and J dropped 4; count of bases not matched to a gene: 13.

The chain combines TRBV5-1 with TRBJ2-2; D is ambiguous. The V gene lost 4 bases and the J gene lost 4 bases, with 14 bases spanning the gap. This CDR3 contains 15 residues. Germline V gives CDR1 SGHRS, CDR2 YFSETQ. The CDR3 coding sequence is TGCGCCAGCAGCCCCCTTTCCCTATCCACCGGGGAGCTGTTTTTT. This sequence encodes CASSPLSLSTGELFF.

A few counts support this clone. The V gene is TRBV19, the J gene TRBJ2-7, with 8 bases identical to TRBD1. Trimming removed 5 bases from V and 4 bases from J; junction bases left unmatched: 7. This CDR3 comprises 14 residues. Germline V gives CDR1 LNHDA, CDR2 SQIVND (reference sequence). The CDR3 region is CASSAGQGEYEQYF. CDR3 DNA sequence: TGTGCCAGTAGTGCAGGACAGGGAGAATACGAGCAGTACTTC.

This chain joins TRBV5-6 and TRBJ1-5; D perhaps matches TRBD1 (5 bases). With 4 bases removed from V and 3 bases from J, the gap between germline ends came to 17 bases. CDR1 is SGHDT, CDR2 YYEEEE, per germline. The CDR3 has 16 amino acids. The CDR3 here is CASSRSEGLLNQPQHF. The CDR3 region has the DNA TGTGCCAGCAGCCGTTCGGAGGGGCTTCTCAATCAGCCCCAGCATTTT.

The chain couples TRBV6-5 to TRBJ2-4, with D perhaps TRBD1 or TRBD2 (5 bases each). This CDR3 comprises 16 residues. Germline CDR1 and CDR2: MNHEY and SVGAGI. V was cut by 0 bases and J by 0 bases, with 9 bases left in between. CDR3 bases: TGTGCCAGCAGTTACTCGGGGGTCCTAGCCAAAAACATTCAGTACTTC. Residues: CASSYSGVLAKNIQYF.

The V gene is TRBV5-5, the J gene TRBJ1-1, with D possibly TRBD1 on 6 matching bases. CDR1 is SGHKS and CDR2 is YYEKEE in the germline V gene (reference sequence). The CDR3 covers 15 residues. Deletions cut 0 bases from V and 3 bases from J, with 12 bases between. The CDR3, as DNA: TGTGCCAGCAGCTTGGCGTGGACAGATTACACTGAAGCTTTCTTT. It yields the protein CASSLAWTDYTEAFF.

The chain combines TRBV19 with TRBJ2-7; unclear D gene. The germline V gene encodes CDR1 LNHDA and CDR2 SQIVND (reference sequence). The CDR3 is 14 residues long. V gave up 5 bases and J gave up 0 bases, with 11 bases separating them. CDR3 bases: TGTGCCAGTAGTTTAAGGGTCAGCTCCTACGAGCAGTACTTC. Its protein is CASSLRVSSYEQYF. Using reference TRBV19 and TRBJ2-7 for the parts outside the CDR3, the full variable domain is DGGITQSPKYLFRKEGQNVTLSCEQNLNHDAMYWYRQDPGQGLRLIYYSQIVNDFQKGDIAEGYSVSREKKESFPLTVTSAQKNPTAFYLCASSLRVSSYEQYFGPGTRLTVT.

The CDR3 region is CSVEGYREQFF. The DNA for the CDR3 is TGCAGCGTTGAAGGATACCGTGAGCAGTTCTTC. This chain connects TRBV29-1 to TRBJ2-1; D is undetermined. Germline V gives CDR1 SQVTM, CDR2 ANQGSEA. This CDR3 contains 11 residues. Trimming shortened V by 1 base and J by 9 bases, and 7 bases separated the two germline ends.

The chain links TRBV6-5 to TRBJ2-5; D perhaps matches TRBD1 (6 bases). This CDR3 region has 13 residues. CDR1 is MNHEY and CDR2 is SVGAGI in the germline V gene. The V gene lost 6 bases and the J gene lost 4 bases, with 12 bases spanning the gap. CDR3 protein: CASSDAGVETQYF. CDR3 sequence (DNA): TGTGCCAGCAGCGACGCAGGGGTAGAGACCCAGTACTTC.

The rearrangement joins TRBV5-1 to TRBJ2-7; D not certain. The CDR3 has 12 amino acids. The germline V and J ends were trimmed by 1 base and 5 bases, with 7 bases remaining between them. Germline V CDR1 and CDR2: SGHRS, YFSETQ. CDR3 bases: TGCGCCAGCAGCTTGAGCTTGGACGAGCAGTACTTC. As protein: CASSLSLDEQYF.

The rearrangement joins TRBV6-1 to TRBJ2-2; 8 bases match TRBD1. This CDR3 has 15 amino acids. CDR1 is MNHNS and CDR2 is SASEGT in the germline V gene. With V trimmed by 2 bases and J by 4 bases, 3 bases remained unmatched. This CDR3 is CASSELDRATGELFF. DNA of the CDR3: TGTGCCAGCAGTGAATTGGACAGGGCCACCGGGGAGCTGTTTTTT.